The 22 T cell receptor beta chains given below trace back to one sample, sequenced in a study of shared T cell receptors in the human thymus. Measured with immunoSEQ multiplex PCR; TCRdb has only the in-frame clones, and not every one. Here the sample spans some 700,000 clones, roughly 90% being singletons. The same sample was also used in a study of human thymus T cells.

The sample taken for sequencing was thymocytes. These TCRs come from a boy in the first two years of life with a congenital heart defect.

There are a few counts of this clone. The genes are TRBV19 and TRBJ2-7, with 11 positions matching TRBD2. Germline V gene lookup returns CDR1 LNHDA and CDR2 SQIVND (reference sequence). This CDR3 contains 15 residues. The V segment lost 1 base and the J segment 2 bases; nucleotides outside the gene matches: 1. The CDR3 coding sequence is TGTGCCAGTAGTATAGGACTAGCGGGGCCCTACGAGCAGTACTTC. Translating gives CASSIGLAGPYEQYF.

V gene TRBV6-1 combines with J gene TRBJ2-2; the D is unclear. Per germline, CDR1 MNHNS and CDR2 SASEGT. Trimming pared 6 bases from V and 6 bases from J, leaving 14 bases between. The CDR3 consists of 14 residues. The CDR3 bases are TGTGCCAGCAGGGTGCGTGTGGTTGCCGGGGAGCTGTTTTTT. Protein: CASRVRVVAGELFF.

The V gene is TRBV5-1, the J gene TRBJ2-7, with 7 bases matching TRBD1. V gave up 4 bases and J gave up 6 bases; unmatched junction bases: 10. The length of the CDR3 is 14 residues. Germline assignment: CDR1 SGHRS and CDR2 YFSETQ. CDR3 sequence reads: CASSPNRGSGEQYF. In DNA, the CDR3 is TGCGCCAGCAGCCCAAACAGGGGTTCGGGCGAGCAGTACTTC.

The V call is TRBV5-4, the J call TRBJ2-2; possible D gene TRBD2, 6 bases. Trimming cost V 3 bases and J 1 base, with 13 bases left between them. The CDR3 is made up of 16 amino acids. Germline CDR1 reads SGHNT; CDR2 reads YYREEE (reference sequence). The CDR3 nucleotides read TGTGCCAGCAGCTCCCCTGAGGGAGGGAACACCGGGGAGCTGTTTTTT. Protein sequence: CASSSPEGGNTGELFF.

The V call is TRBV13, the J call TRBJ2-7; 10 positions match TRBD2. Per the germline V gene, CDR1 is PRHDT and CDR2 is FYEKMQ (reference sequence). J was trimmed by 5 bases and V by 4 bases; bases with no gene match: 2. The CDR3 is 13 residues long. The CDR3 nucleotides read TGTGCCAGCAGCTCCGGGACTAGCGACGAGCAGTACTTC. It codes for CASSSGTSDEQYF.

This clone appeared a single time. This rearrangement joins TRBV9 to TRBJ2-1; tentative D call: TRBD2 (6 bases). Germline V gives CDR1 SGDLS, CDR2 YYNGEE. This CDR3 has 17 amino acids. Trimming left V 1 base short and J 6 bases short, with 20 bases between. The chain's CDR3 is CASSVFRGLARRNEQFF. CDR3 nucleotide sequence: TGTGCCAGCAGCGTATTCCGAGGGCTAGCGAGGCGCAATGAGCAGTTCTTC.

The table lists this clone with a count of one. CDR3 nucleotide sequence: TGCGCCAGCAGGGCAAACAGGGGGCCCACCAAAAACATTCAGTACTTC. This gives the protein CASRANRGPTKNIQYF. The chain carries TRBV4-1 and TRBJ2-4; 9 nucleotides line up with TRBD1. CDR1 and CDR2 from the germline V gene are MGHRA and YSYEKL. V was clipped by 6 bases and J by 2 bases; unmatched bases: 8. The CDR3 extends over 16 amino acids.

Only one count was recorded for this clone. V is TRBV30 and J is TRBJ1-2; weak D call: TRBD1 (5 bases). The V and J ends lost 3 bases and 6 bases respectively, with 11 bases between them. Germline V lookup: CDR1 GTSNPN, CDR2 SVGIG (reference sequence). This CDR3 has 12 amino acids. The CDR3 spells CAWRPKGHGYTF. The CDR3 DNA reads as TGTGCCTGGAGACCTAAGGGGCATGGCTACACCTTC.

V usage is TRBV4-1 and J usage is TRBJ2-5; 7 bases are a match to TRBD2. The germline CDR1 and CDR2 sequences are MGHRA and YSYEKL. The CDR3 is 17 residues long. V trimming: 0 bases; J trimming: 0 bases; junction bases outside the gene matches: 7. CDR3 sequence: CASSQDWGGGYQETQYF. CDR3 DNA: TGCGCCAGCAGCCAAGATTGGGGGGGAGGGTACCAAGAGACCCAGTACTTC.

This clone was recorded only once. V gene TRBV4-1 combines with J gene TRBJ2-3, with TRBD2 identical over 7 bases. Germline V lookup: CDR1 MGHRA, CDR2 YSYEKL. There are 19 residues in the CDR3. J was trimmed by 2 bases and V by 0 bases; bases with no gene match: 14. The CDR3 reads CASSQERESWVGYTDTQYF. The CDR3 DNA reads TGCGCCAGCAGCCAAGAGCGGGAGAGCTGGGTGGGATACACAGATACGCAGTATTTT.

The genes are TRBV15 and TRBJ2-2, with 7 bases identical to TRBD1. Germline V CDR1 and CDR2: LNHNV, YYDKDF (reference sequence). The CDR3 sequence is 18 residues long. V lost 0 bases to trimming and J lost 0 bases; unmatched junction nucleotides: 7. CDR3 nucleotides: TGTGCCACCAGCAGAGATCAGACAGGGCCCTCGAACACCGGGGAGCTGTTTTTT. It is translated as CATSRDQTGPSNTGELFF.

The chain carries TRBV5-1 and TRBJ2-7; TRBD1 matches at 10 bases. This CDR3 region has 15 residues. The ends lost 3 bases at V and 4 bases at J; junction bases unmatched: 7. CDR1 and CDR2 from the germline V gene are SGHRS and YFSETQ. In nucleotides, the CDR3 is TGCGCCAGCAGCTCGCCGGGGACAGGGGAGTACGAGCAGTACTTC. It encodes CASSSPGTGEYEQYF.

The chain couples TRBV4-3 to TRBJ1-1; tentative D call: TRBD1 (5 bases). The germline gives CDR1 LGHNA, CDR2 YSLEER. V lost 0 bases and J lost 7, with 9 bases in between. The CDR3 runs 13 residues. CDR3 protein: CASSQETGNEAFF. The CDR3 DNA reads TGCGCCAGCAGCCAAGAAACAGGTAATGAAGCTTTCTTT.

The chain recombines TRBV27 with TRBJ1-1; 10 bases map to TRBD1. This CDR3 has 17 residues. Trimming cost V 2 bases and J 1 base; bases outside gene matches: 7. Germline lookup yields CDR1 MNHEY and CDR2 SMNVEV (reference sequence). The CDR3 DNA follows: TGTGCCAGCAGTTTAGGGGACAGGGGAAGAGGGAACACTGAAGCTTTCTTT. This translates into CASSLGDRGRGNTEAFF.

The rearrangement links TRBV6-1 to TRBJ2-3; possibly TRBD2 for D (5 bases). The germline V gene has CDR1 MNHNS and CDR2 SASEGT. The CDR3 consists of 15 residues. The V end was cut by 1 base, the J end by 1 base, with 9 bases between. Here the CDR3 DNA reads TGTGCCAGCAGTGAAGTGGGAGCCTGCACAGATACGCAGTATTTT. This codes for CASSEVGACTDTQYF.

The chain links TRBV4-3 to TRBJ2-7, with TRBD2 identical over 12 bases. CDR3 size: 14 residues. CDR1 LGHNA and CDR2 YSLEER come from the germline V gene. V was clipped by 1 base and J by 6 bases; unmatched bases: 1. The CDR3 sequence: CASSQGLAGVEQYF. For the CDR3, the DNA is TGCGCCAGCAGCCAAGGACTAGCGGGAGTCGAGCAGTACTTC.

J is TRBJ2-3 and V is TRBV11-3; 7 bases agree with TRBD2. V lost 0 bases to trimming and J lost 6 bases; unmatched junction nucleotides: 12. CDR1 SGHNT and CDR2 YENEEA come from the germline V gene. The CDR3 spans 17 residues. The CDR3 sequence: CASSLDLRGRANDTQYF. CDR3 nucleotides: TGTGCCAGCAGCTTAGATCTAAGAGGGAGGGCCAATGATACGCAGTATTTT. The full variable domain, in which reference TRBV11-3 and TRBJ2-3 provide the parts outside the CDR3, is EAGVVQSPRYKIIEKKQPVAFWCNPISGHNTLYWYLQNLGQGPELLIRYENEEAVDDSQLPKDRFSAERLKGVDSTLKIQPAELGDSAVYLCASSLDLRGRANDTQYFGPGTRLTVL.

This chain uses TRBV28 with TRBJ2-2; no clear D. This CDR3 spans 12 amino acids. V was shortened by 10 bases and J by 7 bases, with 13 bases between the two germline ends. Germline V gene sequence: CDR1 MDHEN, CDR2 SYDVKM. The DNA for the CDR3 is TGTGCCACCCCTTCGGAGATCGGGGAGCTGTTTTTT. Residues: CATPSEIGELFF.

The V call is TRBV28, the J call TRBJ2-1; TRBD2 agrees at 9 bases. Germline V gene data show CDR1 as MDHEN and CDR2 as SYDVKM. Trimming removed 4 bases from V and 2 bases from J; junction bases left unmatched: 12. This CDR3 spans 18 amino acids. CDR3 sequence (DNA): TGTGCCAGCAGTTACCCCTGGGCTAGCGGGGATACCTACAATGAGCAGTTCTTC. Protein: CASSYPWASGDTYNEQFF.

About this clone itself: The identical CDR3 is also encoded by other nucleotide sequences in the sample. This CDR3 reads CASSSRGSGNTIYF. CDR3 nucleotides: TGTGCCAGCAGTTCCCGGGGGTCCGGAAACACCATATATTTT. J is TRBJ1-3 and V is TRBV27; maybe TRBD1 (5 bases). Between the trimmed V and J ends, which lost 4 bases and 4 bases, there was a span of 11 bases. This CDR3 has 14 amino acids. Germline values: CDR1 MNHEY, CDR2 SMNVEV (reference sequence).

There are a few counts of this clone. This chain links TRBV7-8 with TRBJ2-3; perhaps TRBD2 as D (5 bases). The V and J ends lost 3 bases and 2 bases respectively, with 18 bases between them. The CDR3 contains 17 residues. Germline lookup yields CDR1 SGHVS and CDR2 FQNEAQ. CDR3 protein: CASSLPPRAGVTDTQYF. The CDR3 bases are TGTGCCAGCAGCTTGCCCCCGCGGGCAGGCGTCACAGATACGCAGTATTTT.

This chain joins TRBV5-4 and TRBJ2-7; 7 bases are shared with TRBD1. Germline values: CDR1 SGHNT, CDR2 YYREEE (reference sequence). V lost 2 bases and J lost 6; bases outside the gene matches: 8. The CDR3 totals 14 residues. CDR3 DNA: TGTGCCAGCAGCTTAGCGACAGGGAGAGCCGAGCAGTACTTC. This sequence encodes CASSLATGRAEQYF.